This TCR beta chain comes out of a study of T cell responses to AZD1222 COVID-19 vaccine. Whole-study context: Pooled samples include second doses given at about 4 or 12 weeks.

This clone appeared once. What it recognizes is unknown. CDR1 is LGHNA and CDR2 is YSLEER in the germline V gene. Losses at the gene ends were 3 bases for V and 4 bases for J; bases not matched to a gene: 11. The CDR3 has 17 amino acids. TCRdb's copy holds only in-frame clones and misses some; the assay was immunoSEQ multiplex PCR. The data contain about 200,000 clones, 85% to 90% of them singletons. Whole-study findings and limits: Dominant at 160-218 and 743-854, vaccine-associated CD4 TCRs also spanned spike.

The sequence was collected from an adult in good health. This chain links TRBV4-3 with TRBJ1-5, with 8 nucleotides matching TRBD1. Sequencing was performed on peripheral blood, taken on day 0 of AZD1222 vaccination. CDR3 protein: CASSQDRRDRPNQPQHF. The CDR3 region has the DNA TGCGCCAGCAGCCAGGACCGCCGGGACAGGCCTAATCAGCCCCAGCATTTT.